The clone carrying this T cell receptor beta chain was seen only a few times. Its antigen is not identified. V dropped 3 bases and J dropped 12 bases, with 9 bases sitting between them. This CDR3 has 12 amino acids. CDR1 is KGHSH and CDR2 is LQKENI in the germline V gene. Using unique molecular identifiers, the investigators prepared the TCRbeta library. TCRdb independently ran MiXCR on the PCR reads; one entry per CDR3 protein. The sample yields hundreds of thousands of distinct CDR3 sequences, roughly a quarter seen once. The sample comes from a study of T-cell reconstitution after alpha-beta-depleted transplantation in children. Study conclusions and caveats: There were reportedly several hundred expanded graft clones from which alpha-beta T cells came about two months after transplant. Surviving recipient T cells and thymic progenitors produced the high day-60 TCRbeta diversity seen in some patients. Newly produced T cells mostly accounted for T-cell counts and diversity one year post-transplant.

The sequence was collected from a female patient aged 2-15 years who had a stem cell transplant for congenital amegakaryocytic thrombocytopenia, so the T cells may come from the graft donor. The sequenced sample was PBMCs, mostly from graft donor cells, obtained 360 days after TCRalphabeta/CD19-depleted stem cell transplant. The chain carries TRBV18 and TRBJ1-6; D not resolved. The CDR3 sequence: CASSPREGPLHF. The CDR3 DNA is TGTGCCAGCTCACCCAGAGAAGGACCCCTCCACTTT.